The 20 T cell receptor beta chains listed next were all sequenced from one sample in a study of brain metastases from non-small cell lung cancer. The protocol was immunoSEQ multiplex PCR, while the TCRdb copy is restricted to in-frame clones and leaves out a portion. This table has about 7,800 clones, over 80% appearing once. The sequencing sample was made of primary lung tumor tissue. These receptors were taken from a donor aged 40 or older with non-small cell lung cancer.

The sample holds one count of this clone. Germline and junction disagree at one end, which may indicate a read error. Other DNA sequences in this specimen translate into the identical CDR3. The V call is TRBV28, the J call TRBJ1-4; tentatively, D is TRBD1 (6 bases). Germline-derived CDR1 and CDR2 are MDHEN and SYDVKM. CDR3 size: 16 residues. CDR3 DNA: TGTGCCAGCGTGTCCTCGGGGGCAGGGGATAATGAAAAACTGTTTTTC. This translates into CASVSSGAGDNEKLFF.

The chain links TRBV5-6 to TRBJ1-2; possible D gene TRBD1, 6 bases. V lost 4 bases, J lost 7 bases, and 11 bases lay in between. Germline CDR1 SGHDT, CDR2 YYEEEE. The CDR3 runs to 12 residues. CDR3 residues: CASSLQGVGYTF. In DNA, the CDR3 is TGTGCCAGCAGCCTACAGGGTGTTGGCTACACCTTC.

The chain carries TRBV19 and TRBJ1-2; 7 bases fit TRBD1. Losses at the gene ends were 7 bases for V and 4 bases for J; bases not matched to a gene: 12. Germline CDR1 LNHDA, CDR2 SQIVND (reference sequence). The CDR3 totals 15 residues. This CDR3 reads CASTPTRGRSYGYTF. DNA of the CDR3: TGTGCCAGTACTCCGACTAGGGGGCGAAGCTATGGCTACACCTTC.

This clone appeared a few times. The chain carries TRBV7-8 and TRBJ2-1, with 9 bases fitting TRBD2. The germline V gene encodes CDR1 SGHVS and CDR2 FQNEAQ. The CDR3 is made up of 15 amino acids. J gave up 5 bases and V 3 bases, and 5 bases lay outside the gene matches. The CDR3 sequence: CASSFGGGADNEQFF. The CDR3 nucleotides are TGTGCCAGCAGCTTCGGCGGGGGGGCCGACAATGAGCAGTTCTTC.

The chain uses TRBV10-3 and TRBJ1-1; D perhaps matches TRBD1 (6 bases). There are 15 residues in the CDR3. The germline CDR1 and CDR2 sequences are ENHRY and SYGVKD. V was cut by 2 bases and J by 0 bases, with 10 bases left in between. The CDR3 region has the DNA TGTGCCATCAGTGAGGGGAGGGGGATGAACACTGAAGCTTTCTTT. Residues: CAISEGRGMNTEAFF.

This rearrangement joins TRBV7-2 to TRBJ1-3, with a possible D match to TRBD1 (6 bases). Trimming took 3 bases from V and 0 from J, leaving 12 bases between them. The germline V gene has CDR1 SGHTA and CDR2 FQGNSA. CDR3 length equals 16 residues. The DNA for the CDR3 is TGTGCCAGCAGCTTGGGGGCCCTTGCCTCTGGAAACACCATATATTTT. This sequence encodes CASSLGALASGNTIYF.

For the CDR3, the DNA is TGTGCCAGCAGCCAGGGTCAGGAGTCAAAGACCCAGTACTTC. It yields the protein CASSQGQESKTQYF. J is TRBJ2-5 and V is TRBV7-9, with a possible D match to TRBD1 (5 bases). The CDR3 sequence is 14 residues long. Germline V gene sequence: CDR1 SEHNR, CDR2 FQNEAQ (reference sequence). Between the trimmed V and J ends, which lost 5 bases and 6 bases, there was a span of 16 bases.

This clone was counted a single time. This chain uses TRBV11-1 with TRBJ1-2; D is uncertain. Deletions cut 1 base from V and 14 bases from J, with 20 bases between. The CDR3 loop spans 14 amino acids. Germline lookup yields CDR1 SGHAT and CDR2 FQDESV (reference sequence). The CDR3 DNA sequence: TGTGCCAGCAGCTTAGGCCCCCACCGACCCTTGAGGACCTTC. Translated, it gives CASSLGPHRPLRTF. The full variable domain, rest sourced from reference TRBV11-1 and TRBJ1-2, is EAEVAQSPRYKITEKSQAVAFWCDPISGHATLYWYRQILGQGPELLVQFQDESVVDDSQLPKDRFSAERLKGVDSTLKIQPAELGDSAMYLCASSLGPHRPLRTFGSGTRLTVV.

The genes are TRBV6-2 or TRBV6-3 and TRBJ1-1, with TRBD1 as a possible D gene (6 bases). Trimming removed 5 bases from V and 1 base from J, with 8 bases in between. Germline values: CDR1 MNHEY, CDR2 SVGEGT. The CDR3 covers 13 residues. The CDR3 nucleotides read TGTGCCAGCAGTCGACAGGAGAACACTGAAGCTTTCTTT. Encoded protein: CASSRQENTEAFF.

This sequence joins TRBV28 and TRBJ2-2; D tentatively reads TRBD1 or TRBD2 (6 bases each). Germline CDR1 and CDR2: MDHEN and SYDVKM. The V and J ends lost 4 bases and 1 base respectively, with 16 bases between them. CDR3 length: 17 residues. CDR3 amino acids: CASSYEGGEGNTGELFF. The CDR3 DNA sequence: TGTGCCAGCAGTTATGAGGGGGGAGAGGGGAACACCGGGGAGCTGTTTTTT.

Turning to this clone: The junction departs from germline at one end; a sequencing error may be responsible. Other DNA sequences of this sample code for an identical CDR3. The chain couples TRBV4-3 to TRBJ1-2; D call uncertain. There are 14 residues in the CDR3. Germline lookup yields CDR1 LGHNA and CDR2 YSLEER. This CDR3 is CASSRSLDNYGYTF. The CDR3 region has the DNA TGCGCCAGCAGCCGATCACTCGATAACTATGGCTACACCTTT.

The chain is built from TRBV19 and TRBJ1-6, with TRBD1 matching over 7 bases. The V segment lost 6 bases and the J segment 10 bases; nucleotides outside the gene matches: 9. The CDR3 runs to 14 residues. Per germline, CDR1 LNHDA and CDR2 SQIVND (reference sequence). Here the CDR3 DNA reads TGTGCCAGTAGGACAGGGCCGGCAGGGTCACCCCTCCACTTT. Translating gives CASRTGPAGSPLHF.

J is TRBJ1-2 and V is TRBV4-3; D is unresolved. The CDR3 extends over 14 amino acids. CDR1 and CDR2 from the germline V gene are LGHNA and YSLEER. V dropped 2 bases and J dropped 3 bases, with 10 bases sitting between them. The CDR3 sequence: CASSQSWRDYGYTF. Written as DNA, the CDR3 is TGCGCCAGCAGCCAATCCTGGAGGGACTATGGCTACACCTTC.

In DNA, the CDR3 is TGTGCCAGCAGTTTAGGGCCAGGACAGGGGCGGCACTCCTACGAGCAGTACTTC. This gives the protein CASSLGPGQGRHSYEQYF. The chain carries TRBV27 and TRBJ2-7, with 9 nucleotides matching TRBD1. CDR1 is MNHEY, CDR2 SMNVEV, per germline (reference sequence). The CDR3 is 18 residues long. The ends lost 2 bases at V and 0 bases at J; junction bases unmatched: 11.

The chain carries TRBV19 and TRBJ2-3, with 8 bases lining up with TRBD1. The CDR3 extends over 15 amino acids. With V trimmed by 3 bases and J by 6 bases, 8 bases remained unmatched. Per germline, CDR1 LNHDA and CDR2 SQIVND (reference sequence). The CDR3 reads CASSIGTGLGDTQYF. The CDR3 bases are TGTGCCAGTAGTATCGGGACAGGCCTAGGGGATACGCAGTATTTT.

This clone came up once. The chain uses TRBV6-5 and TRBJ1-5; 8 nucleotides align to TRBD1. CDR1 is MNHEY and CDR2 is SVGAGI in the germline V gene. The CDR3 covers 14 residues. Losses at the gene ends were 2 bases for V and 9 bases for J; bases not matched to a gene: 6. CDR3 region: CASSYLGQGWPQHF. The CDR3 nucleotides are TGTGCCAGCAGTTACCTCGGACAGGGATGGCCCCAGCATTTT.

V and J are TRBV6-2 or TRBV6-3 and TRBJ1-3; D not certain. CDR1 is MNHEY, CDR2 SVGEGT, per germline. V dropped 0 bases and J dropped 1 base, with 7 bases sitting between them. The length of the CDR3 is 15 residues. The CDR3 nucleotides read TGTGCCAGCAGTTACTCGCTACCGTCTGGAAACACCATATATTTT. Encoded protein: CASSYSLPSGNTIYF.

With regard to this clone: This CDR3 is also generated by other DNA sequences in the sample. The CDR3 DNA follows: TGTGCCAGCACTCAAACAGCGATGAACACTGAAGCTTTCTTT. This translates into CASTQTAMNTEAFF. This chain uses TRBV2 with TRBJ1-1; D gene uncertain. The germline gives CDR1 SNHLY, CDR2 FYNNEI. The V gene lost 7 bases and the J gene lost 0 bases, with 12 bases spanning the gap. This CDR3 is built from 14 residues.

This clone has a handful of counts. The CDR3 spells CSVPLRAGTETQYF. CDR3 DNA sequence: TGCAGCGTTCCACTACGCGCGGGAACAGAGACCCAGTACTTC. The genes are TRBV29-1 and TRBJ2-5, with D perhaps matching TRBD2 (6 bases). The V and J ends lost 5 bases and 4 bases respectively, with 17 bases between them. Germline CDR1 SQVTM, CDR2 ANQGSEA. CDR3 length: 14 amino acids.

The V call is TRBV5-5, the J call TRBJ2-3; a possible D gene is TRBD1 (6 bases). CDR1 is SGHKS and CDR2 is YYEKEE in the germline V gene (reference sequence). This CDR3 is 14 amino acids long. V shed 0 bases and J shed 3 bases, with 8 bases lying between them. The CDR3 reads CASSLARGTDTQYF. The CDR3 nucleotides are TGTGCCAGCAGCTTGGCCAGGGGTACAGATACGCAGTATTTT.